These T cell receptor beta chains were read from a single sample in a study of blood T cells in healthy people across ages. TCRdb analysed the 5' RACE reads with MiXCR anew, one entry per CDR3 protein. The sample consists of around 1,500,000 distinct CDR3 sequences, about 43% of them appearing once. The sequenced sample was blood. The receptors derive from a woman aged 18-35 years in good health. Both conserved end residues are part of each CDR3. D genes are given only for firm matches. Clone size is shown for a subset of rows, as once, few, many or a class of expanded clone.

J gene: TRBJ2-1
V gene: TRBV20-1
clone size: .
D gene: .
CDR3 protein: CSAGGGTLRFF
CDR3 DNA: TGCAGTGCTGGAGGGGGGACGTTACGATTCTTC

J gene: TRBJ1-1
V gene: TRBV7-3
clone size: once
D gene: .
CDR3 protein: CASSSGHNTEAFF
CDR3 DNA: TGTGCCAGCAGCTCCGGACACAACACTGAAGCTTTCTTT

J gene: TRBJ2-2
V gene: TRBV7-8
clone size: .
D gene: TRBD2
CDR3 protein: CASSETSGGAFRTGELFF
CDR3 DNA: TGTGCCAGCAGCGAAACTAGCGGGGGGGCCTTTCGCACCGGGGAGCTGTTTTTT

J gene: TRBJ2-1
V gene: TRBV27
clone size: few
D gene: TRBD2
CDR3 protein: CASSLLAGGRNEKFF
CDR3 DNA: TGTGCCAGCAGTTTGCTAGCGGGAGGCCGCAATGAGAAGTTCTTC

J gene: TRBJ2-3
V gene: TRBV5-5
clone size: many
D gene: .
CDR3 protein: CASSPVGGDTQYF
CDR3 DNA: TGTGCCAGCAGTCCGGTGGGGGGAGATACGCAGTATTTT

J gene: TRBJ2-1
V gene: TRBV7-2
clone size: .
D gene: .
CDR3 protein: CASSLEGRQFF
CDR3 DNA: TGTGCCAGCAGCTTAGAGGGGCGGCAGTTCTTC

J gene: TRBJ2-5
V gene: TRBV28
clone size: .
D gene: TRBD2
CDR3 protein: CASSSLRLAAQETQYF
CDR3 DNA: TGTGCCAGCAGTTCGCTTAGACTAGCGGCTCAAGAGACCCAGTACTTC

J gene: TRBJ2-3
V gene: TRBV19
clone size: few
D gene: .
CDR3 protein: CASSAGIRTDTQYF
CDR3 DNA: TGTGCCAGTAGCGCCGGGATACGCACAGATACGCAGTATTTT

J gene: TRBJ2-4
V gene: TRBV20-1
clone size: few
D gene: .
CDR3 protein: CSARRGRGLAKNIQYF
CDR3 DNA: TGCAGTGCTAGGAGGGGCAGGGGACTAGCCAAAAACATTCAGTACTTC

J gene: TRBJ2-7
V gene: TRBV20-1
clone size: few
D gene: TRBD2
CDR3 protein: CSARLAGVSYEQYF
CDR3 DNA: TGCAGTGCTAGACTAGCGGGGGTCTCCTACGAGCAGTACTTC

J gene: TRBJ1-1
V gene: TRBV15
clone size: few
D gene: .
CDR3 protein: CATSRGLRGTEAFF
CDR3 DNA: TGTGCCACCAGCAGAGGGCTACGGGGCACTGAAGCTTTCTTT

J gene: TRBJ2-1
V gene: TRBV10-2
clone size: few
D gene: .
CDR3 protein: CASRRDNYNEQFF
CDR3 DNA: TGCGCCAGCCGTAGGGACAACTACAATGAGCAGTTCTTC

J gene: TRBJ2-1
V gene: TRBV28
clone size: .
D gene: .
CDR3 protein: CASSFGRNEQFF
CDR3 DNA: TGTGCCAGCAGTTTTGGGAGGAATGAGCAGTTCTTC

J gene: TRBJ2-7
V gene: TRBV10-3
clone size: .
D gene: TRBD1
CDR3 protein: CAISEGTGPSYEQYF
CDR3 DNA: TGTGCCATCAGTGAAGGGACAGGGCCGAGCTACGAGCAGTACTTC

J gene: TRBJ2-1
V gene: TRBV6-5
clone size: few
D gene: .
CDR3 protein: CASRRGGNEQFF
CDR3 DNA: TGTGCCAGCAGACGAGGGGGGAATGAGCAGTTCTTC

J gene: TRBJ2-7
V gene: TRBV5-1
clone size: .
D gene: .
CDR3 protein: CASSLRTRNYEQYF
CDR3 DNA: TGCGCCAGCAGCTTGAGGACTCGAAACTACGAGCAGTACTTC

J gene: TRBJ2-5
V gene: TRBV7-9
clone size: few
D gene: TRBD2
CDR3 protein: CASSALAGVWEQYF
CDR3 DNA: TGTGCCAGCAGCGCTCTCGCGGGGGTATGGGAGCAGTACTTC

J gene: TRBJ2-5
V gene: TRBV7-9
clone size: once
D gene: TRBD2
CDR3 protein: CASSSKPGTSEHQETQYF
CDR3 DNA: TGTGCCAGCAGCTCGAAACCCGGGACTAGCGAGCACCAAGAGACCCAGTACTTC